This T cell receptor (beta chain) appears in the sequencing data of a study of CD8 T cells in Susac syndrome. Trimming took 3 bases from V and 2 from J, leaving 11 bases between them. CDR1 and CDR2 (germline): SNHLY, FYNNEI. This CDR3 comprises 14 residues. RNA in amounts of roughly 0.45 to 1 ug was reverse transcribed with random hexamers. TCRdb used MiXCR to reprocess the immunoSEQ multiplex PCR reads, holding one entry per CDR3 protein. Of 150,000 to 200,000 distinct CDR3 sequences in the sample, 85% to 95% were seen once. This sequence joins TRBV2 and TRBJ2-7; D call uncertain. This receptor was obtained from a human donor with multiple sclerosis. Sequencing was carried out using CD8+ T cells from PBMCs. CDR3 protein: CASSEAGVPYEQYF. The DNA for the CDR3 is TGTGCCAGCAGTGAGGCCGGAGTCCCCTACGAGCAGTACTTC. Full variable domain (rest looked up from reference TRBV2 and TRBJ2-7): EPEVTQTPSHQVTQMGQEVILRCVPISNHLYFYWYRQILGQKVEFLVSFYNNEISEKSEIFDDQFSVERPDGSNFTLKIRSTKLEDSAMYFCASSEAGVPYEQYFGPGTRLTVT.